This TCR beta chain was identified during a study of shared clonotypes between healthy human individuals. Overall study findings and caveats: Clonotype sharing among donors was expected to depend on sequencing depth. Relative to their counterparts shared across all four donors, non-shared clonotypes exhibited diminished generation probabilities. Donors were few, which limited the genetic and exposure-history diversity represented.

Of note for this clone: Antigen: not known.

Naive CD8 cells, CD45RO-negative and positively selected for CCR7, excluded terminally differentiated effector memory CD45RA+ cells. Sequencing used immunoSEQ multiplex PCR; TCRdb keeps in-frame clones, though not all of them. This sample has approximately 2,200,000 clones; approximately 94% occur once, and the top ten carry about 1.5%. The source material was naive CD8+ T cells from PBMCs. The receptor was derived from a man aged 18-30 years in good health. Some clones in this sample may be carry-over from other donors' samples.

DNA for the CDR3: TGTGCCAGCAGCCTTGGGACAGGGGGCGCATATAGTCAGCCCCAGCATTTT. Its translation: CASSLGTGGAYSQPQHF. The chain couples TRBV27 to TRBJ1-5, with TRBD1 identical over 12 bases. The germline V gene encodes CDR1 MNHEY and CDR2 SMNVEV (reference sequence). The CDR3 is made up of 17 amino acids. V shed 6 bases, J shed 6 bases, and the junction held 12 bases outside the gene matches.